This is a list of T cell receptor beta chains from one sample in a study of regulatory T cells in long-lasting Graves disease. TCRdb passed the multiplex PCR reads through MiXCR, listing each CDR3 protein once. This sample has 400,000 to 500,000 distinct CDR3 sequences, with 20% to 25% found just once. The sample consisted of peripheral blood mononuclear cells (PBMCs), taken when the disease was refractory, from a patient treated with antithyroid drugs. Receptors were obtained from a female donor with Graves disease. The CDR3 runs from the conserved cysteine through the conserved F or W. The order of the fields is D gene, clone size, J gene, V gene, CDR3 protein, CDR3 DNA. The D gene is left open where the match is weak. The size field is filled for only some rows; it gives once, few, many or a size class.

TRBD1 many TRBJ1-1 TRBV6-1 CASRTGQGDTEAFF TGTGCCAGCAGGACGGGACAGGGGGACACTGAAGCTTTCTTT
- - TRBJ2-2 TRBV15 CATSRGTYPTGELFF TGTGCCACCAGCAGGGGGACATACCCCACCGGGGAGCTGTTTTTT
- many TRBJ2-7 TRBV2 CASARGGQYEQYF TGTGCCAGCGCCCGGGGGGGACAGTACGAGCAGTACTTC
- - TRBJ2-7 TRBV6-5 CASSYEGLGEQYF TGTGCCAGCAGTTACGAGGGTTTAGGCGAGCAGTACTTC
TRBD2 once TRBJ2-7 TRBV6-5 CASSYPSGGGEEQYF TGTGCCAGCAGTTACCCCTCGGGGGGGGGCGAGGAGCAGTACTTC
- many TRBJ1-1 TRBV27 CASSFGLRYTEAFF TGTGCCAGCAGTTTCGGTTTACGGTACACTGAAGCTTTCTTT
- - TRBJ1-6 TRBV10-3 CAISETVSSYNSPLHF TGTGCCATCAGTGAGACAGTGAGCTCCTATAATTCACCCCTCCACTTT
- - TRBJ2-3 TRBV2 CASSGTEGTDTQYF TGTGCCAGCAGTGGGACGGAAGGCACAGATACGCAGTATTTT
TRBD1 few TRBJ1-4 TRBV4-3 CASSPDGQGANEKLFF TGCGCCAGCAGCCCAGACGGACAGGGAGCTAATGAAAAACTGTTTTTT
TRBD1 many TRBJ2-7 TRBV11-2 CASRFGTGVFYEQYF TGTGCCAGCAGGTTCGGGACAGGGGTTTTCTACGAGCAGTACTTC
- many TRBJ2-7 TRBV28 CASSLLIAGIHYEQYF TGTGCCAGCAGTTTACTGATTGCCGGTATTCACTACGAGCAGTACTTC
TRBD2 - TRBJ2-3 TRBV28 CAGAAGGPADTQYF TGTGCCGGGGCAGCGGGAGGGCCAGCAGATACGCAGTATTTT
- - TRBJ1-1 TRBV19 CASIRDTEAFF TGTGCCAGTATACGGGACACTGAAGCTTTCTTT
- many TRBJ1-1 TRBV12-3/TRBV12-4 CASSLTQGRSEAFF TGTGCCAGCAGTTTGACACAGGGTAGATCTGAAGCTTTCTTT
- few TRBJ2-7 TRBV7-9 CASSLVSVGESYEQYF TGTGCCAGCAGCTTGGTGAGCGTCGGGGAATCCTACGAGCAGTACTTC